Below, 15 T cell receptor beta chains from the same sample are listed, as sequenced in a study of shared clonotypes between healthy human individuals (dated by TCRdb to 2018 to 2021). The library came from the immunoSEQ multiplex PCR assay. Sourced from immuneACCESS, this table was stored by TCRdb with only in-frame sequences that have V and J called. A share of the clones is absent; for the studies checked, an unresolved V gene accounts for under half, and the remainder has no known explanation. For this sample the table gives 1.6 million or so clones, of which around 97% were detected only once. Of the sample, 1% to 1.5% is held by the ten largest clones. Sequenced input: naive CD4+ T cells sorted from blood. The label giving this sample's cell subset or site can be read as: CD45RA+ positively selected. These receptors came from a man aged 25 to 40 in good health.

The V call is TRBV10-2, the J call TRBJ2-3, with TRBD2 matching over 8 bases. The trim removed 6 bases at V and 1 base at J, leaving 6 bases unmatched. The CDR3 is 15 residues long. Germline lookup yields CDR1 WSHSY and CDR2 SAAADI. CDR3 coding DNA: TGCGCCAGCAGCCCCGGGACTAGGCGCACAGATACGCAGTATTTT. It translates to CASSPGTRRTDTQYF.

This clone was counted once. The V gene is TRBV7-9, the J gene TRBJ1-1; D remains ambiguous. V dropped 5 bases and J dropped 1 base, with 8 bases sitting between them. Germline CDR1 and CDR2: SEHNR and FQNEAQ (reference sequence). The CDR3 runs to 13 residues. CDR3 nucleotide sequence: TGTGCCAGCAGCCAGCTGGAGAACACTGAAGCTTTCTTT. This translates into CASSQLENTEAFF.

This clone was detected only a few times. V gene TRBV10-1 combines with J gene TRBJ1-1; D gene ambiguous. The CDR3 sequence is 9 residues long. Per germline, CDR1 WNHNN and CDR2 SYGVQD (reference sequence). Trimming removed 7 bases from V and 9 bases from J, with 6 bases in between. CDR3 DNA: TGCGCCAGCACCTACAAAGCTTTCTTT. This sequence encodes CASTYKAFF.

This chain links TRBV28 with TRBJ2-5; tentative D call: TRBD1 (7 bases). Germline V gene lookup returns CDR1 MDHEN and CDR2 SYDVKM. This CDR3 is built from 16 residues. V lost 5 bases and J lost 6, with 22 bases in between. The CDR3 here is CASSRPRGTATKTQYF. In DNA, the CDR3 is TGTGCCAGCAGTCGCCCACGGGGGACAGCCACAAAGACCCAGTACTTC.

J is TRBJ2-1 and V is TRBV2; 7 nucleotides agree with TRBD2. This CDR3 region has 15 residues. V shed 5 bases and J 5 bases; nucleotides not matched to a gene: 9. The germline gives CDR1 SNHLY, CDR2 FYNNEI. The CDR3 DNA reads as TGTGCCAGCAGTCGGTCGGCGGGAGTACACAATGAGCAGTTCTTC. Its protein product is CASSRSAGVHNEQFF.

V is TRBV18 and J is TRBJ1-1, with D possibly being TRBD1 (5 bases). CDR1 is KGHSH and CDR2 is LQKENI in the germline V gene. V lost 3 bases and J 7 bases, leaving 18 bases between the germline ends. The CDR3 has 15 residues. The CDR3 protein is CASSPHPGGGFEAFF. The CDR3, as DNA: TGTGCCAGCTCACCCCACCCTGGGGGTGGATTTGAAGCTTTCTTT.

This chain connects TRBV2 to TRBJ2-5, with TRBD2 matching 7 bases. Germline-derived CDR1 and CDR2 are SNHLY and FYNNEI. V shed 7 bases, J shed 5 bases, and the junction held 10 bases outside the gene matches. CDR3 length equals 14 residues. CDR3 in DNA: TGTGCCAGCACCGAGACTAGCCGTGCGGAGACCCAGTACTTC. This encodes CASTETSRAETQYF.

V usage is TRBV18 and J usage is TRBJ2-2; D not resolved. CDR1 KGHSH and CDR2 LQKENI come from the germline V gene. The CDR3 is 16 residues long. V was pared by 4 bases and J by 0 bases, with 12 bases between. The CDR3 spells CASSLPVTANTGELFF. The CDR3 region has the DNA TGTGCCAGCTCACTCCCAGTAACCGCGAACACCGGGGAGCTGTTTTTT.

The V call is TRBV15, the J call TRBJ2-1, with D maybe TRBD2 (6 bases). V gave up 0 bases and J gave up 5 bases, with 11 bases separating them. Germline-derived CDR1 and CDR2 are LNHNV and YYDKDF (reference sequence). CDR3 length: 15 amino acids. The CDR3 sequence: CATSRDVLANNEQFF. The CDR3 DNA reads TGTGCCACCAGCAGAGATGTACTAGCTAACAATGAGCAGTTCTTC.

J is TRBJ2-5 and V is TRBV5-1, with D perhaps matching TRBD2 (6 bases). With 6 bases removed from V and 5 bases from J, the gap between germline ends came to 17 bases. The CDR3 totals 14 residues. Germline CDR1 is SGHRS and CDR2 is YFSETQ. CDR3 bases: TGCGCCAGCACCCAAGGAGGGGCGTCGGAGACCCAGTACTTC. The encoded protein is CASTQGGASETQYF.

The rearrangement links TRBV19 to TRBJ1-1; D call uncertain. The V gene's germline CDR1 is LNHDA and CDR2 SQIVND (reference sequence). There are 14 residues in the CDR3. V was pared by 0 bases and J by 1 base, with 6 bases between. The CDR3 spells CASSIDLRNTEAFF. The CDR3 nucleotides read TGTGCCAGTAGTATAGATCTAAGGAACACTGAAGCTTTCTTT.

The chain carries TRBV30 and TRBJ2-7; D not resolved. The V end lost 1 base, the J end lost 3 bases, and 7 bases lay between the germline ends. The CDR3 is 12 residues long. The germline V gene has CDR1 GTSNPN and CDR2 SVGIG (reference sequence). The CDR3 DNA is TGTGCCTGGAGTGAGCTATTCTACGAGCAGTACTTC. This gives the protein CAWSELFYEQYF.

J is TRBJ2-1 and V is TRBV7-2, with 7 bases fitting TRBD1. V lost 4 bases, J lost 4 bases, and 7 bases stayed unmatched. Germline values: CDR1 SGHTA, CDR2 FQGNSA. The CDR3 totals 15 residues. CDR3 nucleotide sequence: TGTGCCAGCAGCTCTCAGGGGGTTGGATACAATGAGCAGTTCTTC. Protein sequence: CASSSQGVGYNEQFF.

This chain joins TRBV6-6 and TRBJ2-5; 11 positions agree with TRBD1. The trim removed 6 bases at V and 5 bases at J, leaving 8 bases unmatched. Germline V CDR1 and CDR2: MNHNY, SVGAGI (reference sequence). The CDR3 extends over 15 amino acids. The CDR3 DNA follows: TGTGCCAGCAGAACTGGACAGGGGGCTAGGGAGACCCAGTACTTC. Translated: CASRTGQGARETQYF.

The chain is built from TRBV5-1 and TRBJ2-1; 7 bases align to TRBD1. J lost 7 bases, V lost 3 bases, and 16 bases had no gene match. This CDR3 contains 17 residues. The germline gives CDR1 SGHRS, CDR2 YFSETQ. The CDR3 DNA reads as TGCGCCAGCAGCTACAAGCCTACCGGGACAGCCTCTAATGAGCAGTTCTTC. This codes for CASSYKPTGTASNEQFF. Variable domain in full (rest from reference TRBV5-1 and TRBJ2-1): KAGVTQTPRYLIKTRGQQVTLSCSPISGHRSVSWYQQTPGQGLQFLFEYFSETQRNKGNFPGRFSGRQFSNSRSEMNVSTLELGDSALYLCASSYKPTGTASNEQFFGPGTRLTVL.